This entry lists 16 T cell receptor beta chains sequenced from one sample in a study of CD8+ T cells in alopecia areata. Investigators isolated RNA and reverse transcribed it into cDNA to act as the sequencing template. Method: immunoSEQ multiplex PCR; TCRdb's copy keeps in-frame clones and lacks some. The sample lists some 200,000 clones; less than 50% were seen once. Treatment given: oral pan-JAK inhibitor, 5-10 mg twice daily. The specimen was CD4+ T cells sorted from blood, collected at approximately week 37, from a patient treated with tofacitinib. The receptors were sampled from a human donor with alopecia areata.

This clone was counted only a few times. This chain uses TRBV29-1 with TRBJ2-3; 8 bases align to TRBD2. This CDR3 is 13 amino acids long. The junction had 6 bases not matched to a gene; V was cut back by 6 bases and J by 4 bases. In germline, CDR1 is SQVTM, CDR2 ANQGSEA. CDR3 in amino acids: CSVTREGPDTQYF. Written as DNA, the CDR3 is TGCAGCGTGACCCGGGAGGGCCCAGATACGCAGTATTTT.

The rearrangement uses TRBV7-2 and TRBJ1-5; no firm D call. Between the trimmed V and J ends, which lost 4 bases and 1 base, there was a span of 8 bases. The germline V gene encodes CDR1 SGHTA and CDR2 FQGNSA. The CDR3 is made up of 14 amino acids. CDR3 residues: CASSSQSSNQPQHF. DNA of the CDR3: TGTGCCAGCAGCTCCCAGTCCAGCAATCAGCCCCAGCATTTT.

The CDR3 DNA follows: TGTGCCAGCAGTATACAGGGGTTTTCCTACAATGAGCAGTTCTTC. This translates into CASSIQGFSYNEQFF. The chain joins TRBV5-4 to TRBJ2-1; TRBD1 matches 7 bases. V was clipped by 5 bases and J by 1 base; unmatched bases: 6. The germline gives CDR1 SGHNT, CDR2 YYREEE (reference sequence). The CDR3 loop spans 15 amino acids.

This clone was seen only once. The CDR3 DNA sequence: TGTGCCTGGAGTGTAGACATCGAGCAGTTCTTC. It encodes CAWSVDIEQFF. The J gene is TRBJ2-1, the V gene TRBV30; unclear D gene. This CDR3 comprises 11 residues. V gave up 0 bases and J gave up 10 bases, with 7 bases separating them. Looked up from germline, CDR1 is GTSNPN and CDR2 is SVGIG (reference sequence).

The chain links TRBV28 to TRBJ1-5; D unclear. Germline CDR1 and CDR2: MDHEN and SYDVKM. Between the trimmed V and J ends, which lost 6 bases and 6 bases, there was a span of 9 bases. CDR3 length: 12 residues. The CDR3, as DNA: TGTGCCAGCAGGACACAGCCTCAGCCCCAGCATTTT. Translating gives CASRTQPQPQHF. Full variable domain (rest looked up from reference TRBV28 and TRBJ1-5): DVKVTQSSRYLVKRTGEKVFLECVQDMDHENMFWYRQDPGLGLRLIYFSYDVKMKEKGDIPEGYSVSREKKERFSLILESASTNQTSMYLCASRTQPQPQHFGDGTRLSIL.

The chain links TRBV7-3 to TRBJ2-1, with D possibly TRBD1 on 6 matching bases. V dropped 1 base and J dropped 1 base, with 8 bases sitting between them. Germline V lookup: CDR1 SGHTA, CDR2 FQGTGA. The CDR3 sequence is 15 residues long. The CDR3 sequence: CASSLNRESYNEQFF. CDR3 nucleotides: TGTGCCAGCAGCTTAAACAGGGAATCCTACAATGAGCAGTTCTTC.

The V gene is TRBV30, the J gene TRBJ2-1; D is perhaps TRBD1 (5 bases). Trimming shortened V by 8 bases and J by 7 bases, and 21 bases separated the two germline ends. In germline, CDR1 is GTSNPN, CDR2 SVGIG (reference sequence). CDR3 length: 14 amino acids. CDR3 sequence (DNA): TGTGCCGAGAGCAGAAGGCAGGGTTTGAATGAGCAGTTCTTC. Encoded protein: CAESRRQGLNEQFF.

The CDR3 sequence is CASSRTSGRGYNEQFF. CDR3 in DNA: TGTGCCAGTAGTCGGACTAGCGGGAGAGGGTACAATGAGCAGTTCTTC. This chain uses TRBV19 with TRBJ2-1; 13 bases agree with TRBD2. This CDR3 is built from 16 residues. Germline V gene sequence: CDR1 LNHDA, CDR2 SQIVND (reference sequence). J gave up 4 bases and V 5 bases, and 5 bases lay outside the gene matches.

This CDR3 is CASSLVAIIAGTYNEQFF. In DNA, the CDR3 is TGTGCCAGCAGCTTAGTAGCTATCATAGCGGGAACCTACAATGAGCAGTTCTTC. The J gene is TRBJ2-1, the V gene TRBV7-2; 8 nucleotides match TRBD2. CDR3 length: 18 amino acids. Losses at the gene ends were 1 base for V and 2 bases for J; bases not matched to a gene: 10. Germline V gene data show CDR1 as SGHTA and CDR2 as FQGNSA.

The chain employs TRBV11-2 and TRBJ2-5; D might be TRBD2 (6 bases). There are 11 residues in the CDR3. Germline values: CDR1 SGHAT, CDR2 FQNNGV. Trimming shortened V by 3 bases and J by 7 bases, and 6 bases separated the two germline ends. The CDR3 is CASSLGGTQYF. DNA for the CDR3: TGTGCCAGCAGCTTGGGAGGGACCCAGTACTTC. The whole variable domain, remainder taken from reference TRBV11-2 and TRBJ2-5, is EAGVAQSPRYKIIEKRQSVAFWCNPISGHATLYWYQQILGQGPKLLIQFQNNGVVDDSQLPKDRFSAERLKGVDSTLKIQPAKLEDSAVYLCASSLGGTQYFGPGTRLLVL.

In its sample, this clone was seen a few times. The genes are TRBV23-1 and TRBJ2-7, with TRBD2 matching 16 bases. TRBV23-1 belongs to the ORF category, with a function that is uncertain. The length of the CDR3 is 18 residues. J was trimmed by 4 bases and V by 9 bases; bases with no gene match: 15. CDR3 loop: CASRPGLAGGPVEYEQYF. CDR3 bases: TGCGCCAGTCGTCCGGGACTAGCGGGAGGGCCGGTTGAGTACGAGCAGTACTTC.

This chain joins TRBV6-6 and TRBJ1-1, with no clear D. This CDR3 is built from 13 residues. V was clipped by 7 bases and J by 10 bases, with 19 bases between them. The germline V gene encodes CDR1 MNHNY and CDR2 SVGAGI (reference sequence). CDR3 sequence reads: CASTSFSDLRAFF. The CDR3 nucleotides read TGTGCCAGCACCTCATTTTCGGACCTCCGAGCTTTCTTT.

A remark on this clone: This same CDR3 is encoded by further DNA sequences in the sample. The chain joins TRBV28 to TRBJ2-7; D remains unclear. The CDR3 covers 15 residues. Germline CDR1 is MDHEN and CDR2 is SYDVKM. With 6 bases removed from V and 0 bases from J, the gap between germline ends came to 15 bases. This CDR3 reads CASSLTPRSSYEQYF. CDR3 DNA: TGTGCCAGCAGCTTAACTCCTAGGAGCTCCTACGAGCAGTACTTC.

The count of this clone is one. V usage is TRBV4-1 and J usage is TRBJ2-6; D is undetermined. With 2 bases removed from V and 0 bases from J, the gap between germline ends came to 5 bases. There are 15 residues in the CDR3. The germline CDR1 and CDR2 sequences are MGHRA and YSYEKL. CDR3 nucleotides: TGCGCCAGCAGCCAACCACTCTCTGGGGCCAACGTCCTGACTTTC. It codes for CASSQPLSGANVLTF.

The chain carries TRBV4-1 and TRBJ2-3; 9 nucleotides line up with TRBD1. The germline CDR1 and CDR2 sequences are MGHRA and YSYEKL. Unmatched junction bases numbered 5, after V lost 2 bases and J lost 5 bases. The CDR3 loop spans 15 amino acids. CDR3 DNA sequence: TGCGCCAGCAGCCAACAACAGGGGGCCGGAGATACGCAGTATTTT. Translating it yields CASSQQQGAGDTQYF.

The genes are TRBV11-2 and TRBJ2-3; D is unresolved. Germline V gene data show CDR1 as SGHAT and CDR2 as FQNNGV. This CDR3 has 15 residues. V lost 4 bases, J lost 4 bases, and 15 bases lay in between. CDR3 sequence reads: CASSSLLQLSDTQYF. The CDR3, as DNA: TGTGCCAGCAGCTCATTACTACAGTTATCAGATACGCAGTATTTT.